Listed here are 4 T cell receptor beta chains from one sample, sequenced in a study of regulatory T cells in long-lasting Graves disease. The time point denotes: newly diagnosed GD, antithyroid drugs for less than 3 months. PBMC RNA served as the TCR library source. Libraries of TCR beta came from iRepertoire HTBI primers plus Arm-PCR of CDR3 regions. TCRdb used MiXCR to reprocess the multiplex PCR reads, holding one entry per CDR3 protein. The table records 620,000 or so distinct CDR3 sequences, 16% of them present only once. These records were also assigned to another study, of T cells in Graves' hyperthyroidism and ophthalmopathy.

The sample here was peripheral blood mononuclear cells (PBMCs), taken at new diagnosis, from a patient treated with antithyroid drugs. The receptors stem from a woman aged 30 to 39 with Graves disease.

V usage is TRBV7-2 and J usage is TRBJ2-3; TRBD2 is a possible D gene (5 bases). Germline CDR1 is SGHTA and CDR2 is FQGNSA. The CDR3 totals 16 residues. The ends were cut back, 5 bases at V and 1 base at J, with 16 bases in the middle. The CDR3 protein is CASSPADYRRTDTQYF. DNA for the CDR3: TGTGCCAGCAGCCCGGCAGACTATCGGCGCACAGATACGCAGTATTTT.

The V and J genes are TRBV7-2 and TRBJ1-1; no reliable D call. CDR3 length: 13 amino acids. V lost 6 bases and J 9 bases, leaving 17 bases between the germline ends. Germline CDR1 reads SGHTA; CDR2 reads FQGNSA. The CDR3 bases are TGTGCCAGCAGGTATACCGGGAGTTTTAAAGCTTTCTTT. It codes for CASRYTGSFKAFF.

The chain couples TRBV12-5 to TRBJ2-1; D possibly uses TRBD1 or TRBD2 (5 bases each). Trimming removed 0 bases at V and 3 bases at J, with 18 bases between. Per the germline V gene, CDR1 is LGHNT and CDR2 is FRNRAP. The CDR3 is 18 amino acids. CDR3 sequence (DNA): TGTGCTAGTGGTTTGGTACCGTCTCCGGGACGGGTCTACAATGAGCAGTTCTTC. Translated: CASGLVPSPGRVYNEQFF.

As DNA, the CDR3 is TGTGCCAGCAGTATCACGGAAGCAACTAATGAAAAACTGTTTTTT. It encodes CASSITEATNEKLFF. The chain couples TRBV27 to TRBJ1-4; the D is unclear. CDR1 is MNHEY, CDR2 SMNVEV, per germline (reference sequence). The CDR3 runs 15 residues. V dropped 5 bases and J dropped 0 bases, with 10 bases sitting between them.